This T cell receptor (beta chain) was sequenced for a study of blood T cell repertoires in COVID-19. The protocol was immunoSEQ multiplex PCR, while the TCRdb copy is restricted to in-frame clones and leaves out a portion. Of roughly 260,000 clones in the sample, roughly 86% were seen once. The CDR3 runs to 16 residues. V was clipped by 1 base and J by 5 bases; unmatched bases: 4. From germline, CDR1 is SGHVS and CDR2 FNYEAQ. The rearrangement joins TRBV7-6 to TRBJ2-1; 11 nucleotides align to TRBD1. The receptor was derived from a woman between 50 and 59 years old with acute or convalescent COVID-19. Sequencing input: peripheral blood. Written as DNA, the CDR3 is TGTGCCAGCAGCTTAGTGGGGACAGGGGGGCACAATGAGCAGTTCTTC. As protein: CASSLVGTGGHNEQFF.